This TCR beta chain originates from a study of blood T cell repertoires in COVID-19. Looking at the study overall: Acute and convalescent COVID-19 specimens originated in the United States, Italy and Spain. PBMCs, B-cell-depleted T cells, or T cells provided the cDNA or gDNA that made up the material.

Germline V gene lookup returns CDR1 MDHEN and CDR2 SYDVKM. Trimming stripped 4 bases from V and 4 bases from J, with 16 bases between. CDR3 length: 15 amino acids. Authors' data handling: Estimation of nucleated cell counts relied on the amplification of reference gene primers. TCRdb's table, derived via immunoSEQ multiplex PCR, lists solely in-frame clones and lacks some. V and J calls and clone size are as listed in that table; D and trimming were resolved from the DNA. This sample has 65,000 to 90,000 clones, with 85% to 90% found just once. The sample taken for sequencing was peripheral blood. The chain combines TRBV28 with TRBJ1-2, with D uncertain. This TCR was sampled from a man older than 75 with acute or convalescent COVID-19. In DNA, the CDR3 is TGTGCCAGCAGTTCCGGGAGCCTTCGTGGCTATGGCTACACCTTC. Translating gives CASSSGSLRGYGYTF.